This TCR beta chain is from a study of cytomegalovirus exposure and HLA in healthy donors listed by TCRdb under 2017. The study in broad terms: An earlier analysis of approximately 640 of the donors reported about 250 Gb of sequence data and some 120 million unique TCR beta sequences from some 180 million T cells. Typing coverage differed by locus: A, B, C, DRB1 and DQB1 were typed in roughly 620-640 donors, DQA1 in about 510, DPA1 in 606, and DPB1 in approximately 450. Rather than drawing on any new phenotypic data, the later analysis identified candidate immune exposures from TCR beta sequences and the way those sequences occurred across donors. Every discovery cohort repertoire had been produced on one sequencing platform. In a later analysis, previously published TCR beta repertoires from about 670 donors were re-analyzed and high-resolution HLA genotyping was added so that TCR occurrence patterns could be studied. In a later genetic analysis, genome-wide SNP genotypes for about three fifths of the roughly 670 donors were used, and that subset was treated as a discovery cohort. To decide whether each TCR beta V gene segment behaved as functional or pseudogenic, an earlier analysis of some 580 of the donors relied on high-throughput TCR beta sequencing. The T cell repertoires of around 730 subjects were profiled by immunosequencing and related to cytomegalovirus serostatus. Along with the approximately 670-subject first cohort, a separate validation cohort of around 120 different subjects was used. Alongside the repertoire data, information on donor age, sex, ethnicity and CMV serostatus was compiled. The genetic ancestry cluster associated with self-reported Caucasian donors included about four fifths of the approximately 410 genotyped donors. The study combined high-throughput TCR immunosequencing, statistical association of individual TCRs with disease status, and machine learning to predict cytomegalovirus infection status. Roughly five DR-DQ haplotypes were treated as single units for association and clustering because of strong linkage in the cohort. Among over 350 genotyped donors of the cohort, an average of roughly 240,000 unique TCR beta nucleotide sequences were sequenced per donor, roughly 20% of them non-productive. The study aimed to test whether cataloging public T cell receptors could reveal signatures of past pathogen exposure. An early release covering approximately 600 HLA-typed donors comprised about 290 gigabases of sequencing data and around 86 million unique TCR sequences. Both class I and class II loci were covered by HLA typing, at four-digit resolution.

General findings and caveats noted by the study authors: The classifier was reported to diagnose cytomegalovirus status with high specificity and sensitivity in both the original and validation cohorts. In a later analysis, some 18,000 TCR beta sequences were associated with specific HLA alleles at a false discovery rate of 0.05. Strong co-occurrence of HLA alleles, especially DR and DQ, made assigning TCR associations to individual alleles difficult. Because counts were too low, about 15 rarely observed V segments, including chromosome 9 orphons, were left out of the earlier analysis of about 620 of the donors. A few of the identified cytomegalovirus-associated TCR beta chains were confirmed in vitro to be specific for cytomegalovirus antigens. Compared with equally common non-associated chains, HLA-associated TCR beta chains in a later analysis were more clonally expanded and had lower generation probabilities. A group of highly shared sequence variants was considered likely to be a technical artifact of the sequencing pipeline. This cohort had only TCR beta chains sequenced, and the lack of alpha or paired-chain data limited which features could be detected. According to a later analysis, parvovirus B19, influenza, CMV and Epstein-Barr virus appeared linked to several top co-occurrence clusters. According to the authors, the approach could potentially be generalized to other disease states and immunological phenotypes. Linkage disequilibrium might explain the correlated functional status among segregating V segments, but an unknown experimental factor could not be ruled out. Broadly in line with IMGT annotations, most TCR beta V segments showed up in productive rearrangements about 87% or about 30% of the time in an earlier analysis of approximately 640 of the donors. Most CMV-associated TCR beta chains appeared to be HLA-restricted in a later analysis, and the HLA associations seemed to be driven largely by CMV exposure. Most TCR sequences were seen in very few donors, while some public TCRs were found in many individuals. V-gene and J-gene trimming of TCR beta chains was associated with a missense DCLRE1C variant in a later genetic analysis, and the association was replicated in an independent cohort. HLA typing was unavailable for some donors at each locus, so association tests used only the typed subset. Immune exposure information for the cohort was limited to CMV serostatus. In a later genetic analysis, fewer N-insertions in productive TCRs were reported among donors in an Asian-associated ancestry cluster than the approximately 710-donor mean. According to a later analysis, TCR association rates differed among HLA loci, with DRB1 alleles showing the most associated TCRs and HLA-C alleles showing the fewest. Sequencing depth was assumed to be roughly uniform across donors in the presence/absence analyses, though that assumption may not hold. Some IMGT-functional V segments, including TRBV6-2 and TRBV6-3, could not be distinguished by the 87-base-pair reads and were therefore excluded. A further reported finding was that TCR beta sequences accurately predicted the HLA-A and HLA-B alleles for most subjects in the first cohort. A total of 150 or so TCR beta chains were listed by the study as associated with cytomegalovirus.

Library creation used the immunoSEQ multiplex PCR assay. The multiplex PCR relied on a mix of 60 forward primers for TCR Vbeta segments and 13 reverse primers for TCR Jbeta segments. A multiplex PCR assay on genomic DNA amplified the CDR3 region of rearranged TCR beta genes. The amplified TCR beta libraries were sequenced on the Illumina HiSeq System as 87-base-pair reads. Per the source publication's procedure: Across the 500 to 700 repertoires, a later analysis counted about 81 million unique TCR beta chains, around 11 million of which were shared by at least two donors. A nearest-neighbor algorithm error-corrected the raw reads and collapsed the reads into unique sequences, merging closely related sequences to remove PCR and sequencing errors. CDR3 sequences were aligned to IMGT reference sequences to assign V, D and J gene segments. For a sequence to be retained, a match of at least six nucleotides to both a V gene segment and a J gene segment was required. Rearrangements were called productive when the CDR3 lacked stop codons and stayed in frame with V and J; all others were non-productive. CDR3 was defined according to IMGT convention as the region running from the second conserved V-encoded cysteine to the conserved J-encoded phenylalanine. The earlier analysis of 550 to 650 of the donors excluded any sequence lacking an unambiguous match to a single V gene segment. An earlier analysis of 587 of the donors classified V segments as functional when productive rearrangements were above 56.7% and as segregating when the standard deviation between donors was above 5%. A statistical classification framework was developed to diagnose cytomegalovirus status using the catalog of TCR beta chain sequences. In a later analysis, TCR nucleotide sequences were compared against IMGT/GENE-DB human TR gene sequences so that V and J genes could be assigned. Using the TCRdist pipeline, a later analysis assigned CDR3 sequences along with most-parsimonious VDJ recombination scenarios. In a later analysis, every TCR beta chain was defined by the combination of its CDR3 amino acid sequence and its V-gene family, and reads without a unique V-gene family were dropped. As a way to deal with suspected cross-contamination and a sequencing artifact, a later analysis dropped under 600 nucleotide sequences that were highly shared and had low generation probability. In a later analysis, a clonal expansion index for each public chain was calculated from normalized within-repertoire ranks of inferred template counts. In a later analysis, generation probabilities were computed using a VDJ recombination model fitted to out-of-frame rearrangements, and the results were checked against IGoR. In a later analysis, hypergeometric tests were used to score TCR-TCR, TCR-HLA and TCR-CMV co-occurrence, with a repertoire-size bias correction applied to TCR pairs. False discovery rates were estimated in a later analysis by permuting HLA or CMV assignments 20 times. In a later analysis, co-occurring TCRs were grouped with DBSCAN, and TCRdist sequence similarity was added when clustering was performed within HLA-allele-positive subsets. Repertoires with fewer than 30,000 or more than 120,000 public chains, plus five repertoires with anomalous nucleotide sharing, were excluded from co-occurrence clustering. Not all clones reach the TCRdb copy of this immuneACCESS table, which keeps in-frame sequences only. Checked studies attribute under half of the gap to unresolved V genes and leave the rest unexplained. Clonal size and the V and J genes are those of that table, whereas D and trimming came from the DNA. A total of 200,000 to 250,000 clones appear in this sample, around 73% of them only once. 3.8% of the sample goes to the ten largest clones.

The cohort was made up of 666 healthy bone marrow donors. At the time of sampling, every cohort member was nominally healthy, though immune exposures that went unrecorded were likely present. The donor tested CMV seronegative and was one of the 352 seronegative cohort members. A peripheral blood sample was provided by each donor, and peripheral blood mononuclear cells were used for TCR beta sequencing. The Qiagen DNeasy Blood Extraction Kit was used to extract genomic DNA from the blood cell samples. CDR1 MNHNS and CDR2 SASEGT are derived from the germline V gene. The CDR3 runs 14 amino acids, cysteine and phenylalanine included. The kept DNA is CDR3 alone, 42 bases in frame from the first base. Of note for this clone: Its antigen specificity is not known. The sample holds no much larger clone one base away, and base qualities are not on file.

The V and J segments used are TRBV6-1 and TRBJ2-5; 6 matching bases give a weak D call of TRBD2. The J call is uncertain, as TRBJ2-7 better fits the DNA end. Material: PBMCs. The receptor's source is a male donor in good health and CMV-seronegative. The DNA sequence follows: TGTGCCAGCAGTGAATGGGAAGGGAGGAACGAGCAGTACTTC. This gives the protein CASSEWEGRNEQYF.